The 23 T cell receptor beta chains below were found in one sample sequenced in a study of T cell responses to AZD1222 COVID-19 vaccine. Clones were read by immunoSEQ multiplex PCR, and TCRdb kept only the in-frame ones, dropping some. The sample consists of around 200,000 clones, just over 85% of them appearing once. This sample comprised peripheral blood, obtained on day 0 of AZD1222 vaccination. Every receptor here comes from an adult in good health.

Regarding this clone: The same CDR3 can be traced to other DNA sequences in this sample. The V call is TRBV5-4, the J call TRBJ2-7, with 9 nucleotides matching TRBD1. CDR1 and CDR2 from the germline V gene are SGHNT and YYREEE (reference sequence). The CDR3 is 14 residues long. V shed 3 bases and J 3 bases; nucleotides not matched to a gene: 4. The CDR3, as DNA: TGTGCCAGCAGCTCACCGGGACAGGGCTACGAGCAGTACTTC. Amino acids: CASSSPGQGYEQYF.

This clone was found once. The CDR3 coding sequence is TGTGCCAGTAGTATAGGAAGGGGGCCCGATACACAGCCCCAGCATTTT. Its translation: CASSIGRGPDTQPQHF. The chain employs TRBV19 and TRBJ1-5, with 7 bases fitting TRBD1. The CDR3 loop spans 16 amino acids. From germline, CDR1 is LNHDA and CDR2 SQIVND (reference sequence). J was trimmed by 7 bases and V by 1 base; bases with no gene match: 10.

The chain employs TRBV10-3 and TRBJ2-1; 10 bases fit TRBD2. Losses at the gene ends were 10 bases for V and 9 bases for J; bases not matched to a gene: 9. This CDR3 spans 13 amino acids. Per the germline V gene, CDR1 is ENHRY and CDR2 is SYGVKD. CDR3 protein: CATHSGGPPEQFF. As DNA, the CDR3 is TGTGCCACCCATAGCGGGGGGCCCCCTGAGCAGTTCTTC.

The rearrangement uses TRBV28 and TRBJ2-3, with D possibly TRBD2 on 5 matching bases. CDR1 is MDHEN and CDR2 is SYDVKM in the germline V gene. This CDR3 is 14 amino acids long. The germline V and J ends were trimmed by 6 bases and 5 bases, with 15 bases remaining between them. CDR3 in DNA: TGTGCCAGCAGGGCCCCCGGGGTGGGAGATACGCAGTATTTT. Translated: CASRAPGVGDTQYF.

The rearrangement joins TRBV19 to TRBJ2-1; possibly TRBD2 for D (6 bases). The CDR3 sequence is 13 residues long. Per the germline V gene, CDR1 is LNHDA and CDR2 is SQIVND (reference sequence). Trimming stripped 6 bases from V and 6 bases from J, with 12 bases between. CDR3 protein: CASRTSSGNEQFF. In nucleotides, the CDR3 is TGTGCCAGTAGAACTAGCTCGGGCAATGAGCAGTTCTTC.

The chain is built from TRBV4-1 and TRBJ1-2; D is unclear. The ends were cut back, 2 bases at V and 13 bases at J, with 11 bases in the middle. CDR1 is MGHRA, CDR2 YSYEKL, per germline. The CDR3 runs to 11 residues. The CDR3: CASSQLGPLTF. CDR3 nucleotide sequence: TGCGCCAGCAGCCAATTAGGGCCCCTCACCTTC.

The genes are TRBV27 and TRBJ1-2; maybe TRBD1 (6 bases). The CDR3 totals 16 residues. Germline-derived CDR1 and CDR2 are MNHEY and SMNVEV (reference sequence). With 0 bases removed from V and 4 bases from J, the gap between germline ends came to 15 bases. This CDR3 reads CASSLSYRGRSYGYTF. The DNA for the CDR3 is TGTGCCAGCAGTTTATCTTACCGGGGGCGATCCTATGGCTACACCTTC.

DNA of the CDR3: TGCGCCAGCAGCTTCGGAGGCGAGCAGTACTTC. Protein product: CASSFGGEQYF. This chain links TRBV5-1 with TRBJ2-7; weak D call: TRBD2 (5 bases). V was shortened by 2 bases and J by 6 bases, with 6 bases between the two germline ends. This CDR3 spans 11 amino acids. Germline lookup yields CDR1 SGHRS and CDR2 YFSETQ.

V usage is TRBV5-5 and J usage is TRBJ1-2; tentative D call: TRBD1 (5 bases). The CDR3 totals 17 residues. V was shortened by 2 bases and J by 3 bases, with 20 bases between the two germline ends. Germline loops: CDR1 SGHKS, CDR2 YYEKEE (reference sequence). The CDR3 bases are TGTGCCAGCAGCTTACCCCAAACCGGGACGGGCTACTATGGCTACACCTTC. It specifies CASSLPQTGTGYYGYTF.

The chain links TRBV11-2 to TRBJ2-1; the D gene is possibly TRBD2 (6 bases). Germline lookup yields CDR1 SGHAT and CDR2 FQNNGV. The CDR3 is 15 residues long. V dropped 0 bases and J dropped 5 bases, with 11 bases sitting between them. The CDR3 DNA reads TGTGCCAGCAGCTTAGATATCGGGGGAAACAATGAGCAGTTCTTC. Its protein product is CASSLDIGGNNEQFF. Supplemented by reference TRBV11-2 and TRBJ2-1, the full variable domain reads EAGVAQSPRYKIIEKRQSVAFWCNPISGHATLYWYQQILGQGPKLLIQFQNNGVVDDSQLPKDRFSAERLKGVDSTLKIQPAKLEDSAVYLCASSLDIGGNNEQFFGPGTRLTVL.

CDR3 bases: TGTGCCAGCAGCGTAGCAACAGGCCCTAACTATGGCTACACCTTC. It specifies CASSVATGPNYGYTF. The genes are TRBV9 and TRBJ1-2; tentatively, D is TRBD1 (5 bases). V was pared by 0 bases and J by 0 bases, with 9 bases between. The germline CDR1 and CDR2 sequences are SGDLS and YYNGEE. The CDR3 length is 15 residues.

The V gene is TRBV30, the J gene TRBJ2-3; a weak D match, TRBD2 (5 bases). The V gene's germline CDR1 is GTSNPN and CDR2 SVGIG (reference sequence). V lost 1 base, J lost 0 bases, and 11 bases lay in between. This CDR3 has 15 residues. The CDR3 DNA reads as TGTGCCTGGAGTGCCGGGCGGGTTAGCACAGATACGCAGTATTTT. Amino acids: CAWSAGRVSTDTQYF.

This chain links TRBV6-5 with TRBJ1-1; D not certain. This CDR3 spans 13 amino acids. The V gene's germline CDR1 is MNHEY and CDR2 SVGAGI. Trimming took 0 bases from V and 10 from J, leaving 12 bases between them. CDR3 coding DNA: TGTGCCAGCAGTTACTCGTCCTCACTGGGAGCTTTCTTT. Its translation: CASSYSSSLGAFF.

The V and J genes are TRBV12-3 or TRBV12-4 and TRBJ2-1; 7 bases are a match to TRBD2. There are 13 residues in the CDR3. The trim removed 1 base at V and 12 bases at J, leaving 6 bases unmatched. CDR3 DNA sequence: TGTGCCAGCAGTTTAGGGCCTCCGGGAGGGCAGTTCTTC. This translates into CASSLGPPGGQFF.

This chain joins TRBV7-3 and TRBJ2-2; the D gene could be TRBD1 or TRBD2 (5 bases each). Germline V gene lookup returns CDR1 SGHTA and CDR2 FQGTGA. V was trimmed by 3 bases and J by 11 bases, leaving 19 bases between them. The CDR3 has 15 amino acids. The DNA for the CDR3 is TGTGCCAGCAGCTTCAGGGTAGGAGGCCACCCTGAGCTGTTTTTT. Residues: CASSFRVGGHPELFF.

This chain links TRBV30 with TRBJ1-2; no firm D call. Germline V gene lookup returns CDR1 GTSNPN and CDR2 SVGIG (reference sequence). V was cut by 4 bases and J by 7 bases, with 13 bases left in between. The CDR3 consists of 12 residues. The DNA of the CDR3 is TGTGCCTGGACCCCGGCCGCGTTTGGCTACACCTTC. It yields the protein CAWTPAAFGYTF.

This chain connects TRBV11-3 to TRBJ1-3; 9 bases are shared with TRBD1. V trimming: 11 bases; J trimming: 1 base; junction bases outside the gene matches: 18. CDR3 length: 18 amino acids. Germline V lookup: CDR1 SGHNT, CDR2 YENEEA. CDR3 in amino acids: CAPQWTGVIFLSGNTIYF. In DNA form, the CDR3 reads TGTGCCCCGCAGTGGACAGGGGTTATCTTCCTTTCTGGAAACACCATATATTTT.

CDR3 region: CASSLGSGGAETQYF. Written as DNA, the CDR3 is TGTGCCAGCAGCTTGGGCAGCGGGGGGGCGGAGACCCAGTACTTC. The chain recombines TRBV5-5 with TRBJ2-5; 10 bases fit TRBD2. The CDR3 length is 15 residues. CDR1 is SGHKS, CDR2 YYEKEE, per germline (reference sequence). V lost 0 bases to trimming and J lost 5 bases; unmatched junction nucleotides: 4.

The chain recombines TRBV3-1 (or the pseudogene TRBV3-2) with TRBJ2-3; D is tentatively TRBD1 or TRBD2 (6 bases each). The CDR3 runs 16 residues. Germline CDR1 and CDR2: LGHDT and YNNKEL (reference sequence). The V end lost 1 base, the J end lost 3 bases, and 14 bases lay between the germline ends. The CDR3 nucleotides read TGTGCCAGCAGCCAAGTCATGCAGGGGAGGACAGATACGCAGTATTTT. Translation gives CASSQVMQGRTDTQYF.

This clone was detected once. The rearrangement uses TRBV7-2 and TRBJ2-3, with TRBD2 matching over 9 bases. Germline CDR1 reads SGHTA; CDR2 reads FQGNSA. This CDR3 spans 16 amino acids. Trimming removed 5 bases from V and 2 bases from J; junction bases left unmatched: 8. CDR3 loop: CASSPGAGGSTDTQYF. The DNA of the CDR3 is TGTGCCAGCAGCCCAGGGGCGGGGGGGTCCACAGATACGCAGTATTTT.

V usage is TRBV28 and J usage is TRBJ1-1; D is perhaps TRBD1 (6 bases). V lost 11 bases and J lost 5, with 18 bases in between. Germline V CDR1 and CDR2: MDHEN, SYDVKM. This CDR3 contains 13 residues. The CDR3 DNA is TGTGCCGTCAGTGGGGGGGCGAATACTGAAGCTTTCTTT. It specifies CAVSGGANTEAFF. The full variable domain, with the rest looked up from reference TRBV28 and TRBJ1-1, is DVKVTQSSRYLVKRTGEKVFLECVQDMDHENMFWYRQDPGLGLRLIYFSYDVKMKEKGDIPEGYSVSREKKERFSLILESASTNQTSMYLCAVSGGANTEAFFGQGTRLTVV.

The chain uses TRBV29-1 and TRBJ1-5, with D possibly matching TRBD1 (5 bases). This CDR3 is 15 amino acids long. Germline V gene lookup returns CDR1 SQVTM and CDR2 ANQGSEA. Trimming cost V 5 bases and J 1 base, with 15 bases left between them. The chain's CDR3 is CSVLEQGRSNQPQHF. CDR3 sequence (DNA): TGCAGCGTTCTAGAGCAGGGAAGGAGCAATCAGCCCCAGCATTTT.

The chain carries TRBV18 and TRBJ1-3; D not certain. The germline CDR1 and CDR2 sequences are KGHSH and LQKENI. The CDR3 is 16 amino acids. Trimming took off 1 base at V and 0 bases at J, with 10 bases between the two ends. CDR3 DNA: TGTGCCAGCTCACCACAGATGACGCCCTCTGGAAACACCATATATTTT. As protein: CASSPQMTPSGNTIYF.